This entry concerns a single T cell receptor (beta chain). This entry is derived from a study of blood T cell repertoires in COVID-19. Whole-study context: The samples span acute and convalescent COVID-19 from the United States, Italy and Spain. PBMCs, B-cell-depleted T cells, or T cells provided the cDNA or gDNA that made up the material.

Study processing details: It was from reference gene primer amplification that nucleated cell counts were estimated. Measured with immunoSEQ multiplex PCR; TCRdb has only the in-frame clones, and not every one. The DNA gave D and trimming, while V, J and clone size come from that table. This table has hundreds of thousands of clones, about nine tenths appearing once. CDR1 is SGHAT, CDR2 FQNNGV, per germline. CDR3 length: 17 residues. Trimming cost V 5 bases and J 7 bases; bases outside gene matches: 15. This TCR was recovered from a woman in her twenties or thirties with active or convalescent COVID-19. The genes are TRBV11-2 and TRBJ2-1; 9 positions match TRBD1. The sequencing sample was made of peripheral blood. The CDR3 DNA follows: TGTGCCAGCAGCCCTAATTCGGGGACAGGGACATGGAATGAGCAGTTCTTC. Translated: CASSPNSGTGTWNEQFF. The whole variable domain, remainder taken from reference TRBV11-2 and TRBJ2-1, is EAGVAQSPRYKIIEKRQSVAFWCNPISGHATLYWYQQILGQGPKLLIQFQNNGVVDDSQLPKDRFSAERLKGVDSTLKIQPAKLEDSAVYLCASSPNSGTGTWNEQFFGPGTRLTVL.